Sequencing of this TCR beta chain was carried out in a study of shared clonotypes between healthy human individuals. Study background: The cohort had two women and a few men, ages 18 to 49. Regarding the study as a whole: For naive CD4 cells, 4% to 6% of clonotypes were shared across several donors. When compared with the clonotypes that were shared by all four sorted-subset donors, the non-shared clonotypes turned out to have lower generation probabilities. Measured sharing among donors was expected to vary with sequencing depth.

Naive-designated CD8 cells lacked CD45RO, were positively enriched for CCR7, and omitted terminally differentiated effector memory CD45RA+ cells. As regards this clone: The antigen remains undetermined.

Trimming cost V 0 bases and J 4 bases, with 22 bases left between them. Germline lookup yields CDR1 SEHNR and CDR2 FQNEAQ (reference sequence). This CDR3 has 19 amino acids. Sequenced by immunoSEQ multiplex PCR; TCRdb stores in-frame clones only, minus some. The table shows roughly 770,000 clones, with around 96% occurring only once. The TCR originated in a man aged 30-40 years in good health. Source material: naive CD8+ T cells sorted from blood. The rearrangement joins TRBV7-9 to TRBJ2-1; D not certain. CDR3 sequence reads: CASSLASAAGGLQYNEQFF. Here the CDR3 DNA reads TGTGCCAGCAGCTTAGCCTCCGCGGCAGGCGGTTTACAGTACAATGAGCAGTTCTTC.